The 15 T cell receptor beta chains listed next were all sequenced from one sample in a study of cytomegalovirus exposure and HLA in healthy donors. PCR amplification relied on 60 Vbeta primers (plus 13 Jbeta primers). Libraries were prepared by immunoSEQ multiplex PCR; TCRdb keeps only in-frame clonotypes and omits some of them. The table has about 200,000 clones, roughly 80% seen once; the top ten hold about 2.5%. Sequenced: PBMCs. These receptors were obtained from a woman between 40 and 55 years old in good health and CMV-seronegative.

The chain employs TRBV6-5 and TRBJ1-5; 7 bases agree with TRBD1. Germline V lookup: CDR1 MNHEY, CDR2 SVGAGI. The CDR3 contains 15 residues. Germline trimming cut 5 bases from V and 0 bases from J; bases unmatched to any gene: 4. The CDR3 DNA sequence: TGTGCCAGCAGTCCGACAGGGACTAGCAATCAGCCCCAGCATTTT. Its protein is CASSPTGTSNQPQHF.

A word on this clone: In the same sample, other DNA sequences code for this CDR3. The chain carries TRBV30 and TRBJ1-5, with TRBD1 as a possible D gene (6 bases). Between the trimmed V and J ends, which lost 0 bases and 5 bases, there was a span of 8 bases. The CDR3 has 13 residues. Germline V gives CDR1 GTSNPN, CDR2 SVGIG (reference sequence). The CDR3: CAWSVQGHQPQHF. CDR3 sequence (DNA): TGTGCCTGGAGTGTGCAGGGGCATCAGCCCCAGCATTTT.

CDR3 in DNA: TGCGCCAGCAGCTTATCGTTGGCAGCTAACTATGGCTACACCTTC. It specifies CASSLSLAANYGYTF. The V gene is TRBV5-1, the J gene TRBJ1-2; D unclear. With 2 bases removed from V and 0 bases from J, the gap between germline ends came to 11 bases. Germline values: CDR1 SGHRS, CDR2 YFSETQ. CDR3 length equals 15 residues.

The chain carries TRBV7-3 and TRBJ2-7; tentatively, D is TRBD2 (5 bases). Trimming cost V 0 bases and J 0 bases, with 9 bases left between them. The CDR3 runs 15 residues. Germline values: CDR1 SGHTA, CDR2 FQGTGA. The CDR3 sequence: CASSLTVGSSYEQYF. CDR3 coding DNA: TGTGCCAGCAGCTTAACGGTAGGGAGCTCCTACGAGCAGTACTTC.

The rearrangement uses TRBV27 and TRBJ1-2, with 11 positions matching TRBD1. There are 16 residues in the CDR3. With V trimmed by 3 bases and J by 4 bases, 7 bases remained unmatched. Germline CDR1 MNHEY, CDR2 SMNVEV (reference sequence). The chain's CDR3 is CASSFWTGGRGYGYTF. DNA of the CDR3: TGTGCCAGCAGTTTCTGGACAGGGGGCCGAGGCTATGGCTACACCTTC.

There are a few counts of this clone. The gene calls are TRBV7-8 and TRBJ2-1; D unclear. Trimming took 0 bases from V and 12 from J, leaving 9 bases between them. The CDR3 is 12 residues long. Per the germline V gene, CDR1 is SGHVS and CDR2 is FQNEAQ. The chain's CDR3 is CASSLAVAGQFF. In DNA form, the CDR3 reads TGTGCCAGCAGCTTAGCTGTCGCAGGGCAGTTCTTC. The variable domain in full, completed from reference TRBV7-8 and TRBJ2-1, reads GAGVSQSPRYKVAKRGQDVALRCDPISGHVSLFWYQQALGQGPEFLTYFQNEAQLDKSGLPSDRFFAERPEGSVSTLKIQRTQQEDSAVYLCASSLAVAGQFFGPGTRLTVL.

This chain joins TRBV5-1 and TRBJ1-6, with a weak D call TRBD1 (6 bases). CDR3 length equals 15 residues. CDR1 is SGHRS, CDR2 YFSETQ, per germline. V lost 0 bases and J 9 bases, leaving 13 bases between the germline ends. CDR3 residues: CASSLGWDIGSPLHF. CDR3 DNA sequence: TGCGCCAGCAGCTTGGGGTGGGACATAGGTTCACCCCTCCACTTT.

CDR3 in DNA: TGTGCCAGCAGCTTGGGGACAGAAGAGACCCAGTACTTC. Translation: CASSLGTEETQYF. This chain joins TRBV5-4 and TRBJ2-5, with D tentatively TRBD1 (6 bases). Looked up from germline, CDR1 is SGHNT and CDR2 is YYREEE (reference sequence). V dropped 0 bases and J dropped 3 bases, with 6 bases sitting between them. CDR3 length: 13 residues.

The count of this clone is one. The chain carries TRBV27 and TRBJ2-7; a weak D match, TRBD2 (5 bases). V was trimmed by 2 bases and J by 0 bases, leaving 14 bases between them. Germline CDR1 and CDR2: MNHEY and SMNVEV (reference sequence). The CDR3 has 16 amino acids. In DNA form, the CDR3 reads TGTGCCAGCAGTTTAGGTTATGGAGGACCCTCCTACGAGCAGTACTTC. Translated, it gives CASSLGYGGPSYEQYF.

The CDR3 DNA is TGTGCCAGCAGCCGCGTAGTGGGACAGGATAATGAAAAACTGTTTTTT. Its translation is CASSRVVGQDNEKLFF. The J gene is TRBJ1-4, the V gene TRBV11-2; TRBD1 matches at 8 bases. The CDR3 runs 16 residues. V was clipped by 5 bases and J by 4 bases; unmatched bases: 9. The V gene's germline CDR1 is SGHAT and CDR2 FQNNGV.

The chain is built from TRBV27 and TRBJ1-1, with TRBD1 matching 7 bases. The CDR3 is 15 residues long. Germline V gene lookup returns CDR1 MNHEY and CDR2 SMNVEV (reference sequence). With V trimmed by 7 bases and J by 5 bases, 13 bases remained unmatched. The CDR3 reads CASNLDRVRGTEAFF. The CDR3 coding sequence is TGTGCCAGCAACCTAGACAGGGTAAGGGGGACTGAAGCTTTCTTT.

The rearrangement links TRBV5-6 to TRBJ2-7, with 9 bases fitting TRBD2. This CDR3 has 17 amino acids. Germline V gene data show CDR1 as SGHDT and CDR2 as YYEEEE. Trimming removed 4 bases from V and 5 bases from J; junction bases left unmatched: 16. For the CDR3, the DNA is TGTGCCAGCAGCCCACGGGCTAGCGGGGCGAGGAAAAACGAGCAGTACTTC. Protein: CASSPRASGARKNEQYF.

This chain links TRBV7-6 with TRBJ2-2; 7 bases align to TRBD2. This CDR3 is built from 16 residues. V shed 4 bases and J 0 bases; nucleotides not matched to a gene: 5. The germline gives CDR1 SGHVS, CDR2 FNYEAQ. CDR3 sequence (DNA): TGTGCCAGCAGCTCCTCGGGGGGATCGAACACCGGGGAGCTGTTTTTT. It translates to CASSSSGGSNTGELFF. Based on the CDR3 plus reference TRBV7-6 and TRBJ2-2, the full variable domain is GAGVSQSPRYKVTKRGQDVALRCDPISGHVSLYWYRQALGQGPEFLTYFNYEAQQDKSGLPNDRFSAERPEGSISTLTIQRTEQRDSAMYRCASSSSGGSNTGELFFGEGSRLTVL.

This clone has a handful of counts. The same CDR3 also results from other DNA sequences found in this sample. The chain carries TRBV5-1 and TRBJ2-5, with D possibly TRBD1 on 5 matching bases. The CDR3 runs 13 residues. Trimming stripped 0 bases from V and 5 bases from J, with 8 bases between. CDR1 and CDR2 (germline): SGHRS, YFSETQ. CDR3 region: CASSLGAGETQYF. CDR3 in DNA: TGCGCCAGCAGCTTGGGGGCAGGGGAGACCCAGTACTTC. The full variable domain, rest sourced from reference TRBV5-1 and TRBJ2-5, is KAGVTQTPRYLIKTRGQQVTLSCSPISGHRSVSWYQQTPGQGLQFLFEYFSETQRNKGNFPGRFSGRQFSNSRSEMNVSTLELGDSALYLCASSLGAGETQYFGPGTRLLVL.

This chain uses TRBV29-1 with TRBJ2-1; 9 bases line up with TRBD2. The junction had 18 bases not matched to a gene; V was cut back by 6 bases and J by 3 bases. This CDR3 contains 18 residues. From germline, CDR1 is SQVTM and CDR2 ANQGSEA. The CDR3 is CSVGPLHYSSGDYNEQFF. CDR3 DNA sequence: TGCAGCGTAGGGCCGCTCCATTATTCTAGCGGGGACTACAATGAGCAGTTCTTC.